This note documents a single T cell receptor (beta chain) sequence. The sample is drawn from a study of cytomegalovirus exposure and HLA in healthy donors. PCR involved 60 Vbeta and 13 Jbeta primers. Source study methods: Per a later analysis, the number of unique TCR beta chains was some 80 million, of which 9 million to 12 million were shared. Using immunoSEQ multiplex PCR, the repertoire was profiled, and TCRdb retains in-frame clones only, with some absent. V, J and clone size are those of that table, while D and trimming were read from the DNA. The sample consists of about 77,000 clones, about four fifths of them appearing once. The CDR3 loop spans 15 amino acids. CDR1 and CDR2 (germline): KGHSH, LQKENI. Unmatched junction bases numbered 5, after V lost 4 bases and J lost 3 bases.

The sample comprised PBMCs. This clonotype was sampled from a man aged 35-49 years in good health and CMV-seronegative. The chain carries TRBV18 and TRBJ2-7, with 11 bases identical to TRBD1. CDR3: CASSQVGQGDYEQYF. CDR3 coding DNA: TGTGCCAGCTCACAGGTGGGACAGGGGGACTACGAGCAGTACTTC.